The present T cell receptor (beta chain) was sequenced within a study of low-dose radiotherapy and immunotherapy resistance in tumors. Regarding time point: after trial treatment. Treatment given: LDRT plus nivolumab, ipilimumab, low-dose cyclophosphamide and aspirin (RACIN trial). The CDR3 totals 11 residues. From germline, CDR1 is SNHLY and CDR2 FYNNEI. Deletions cut 3 bases from V and 9 bases from J, with 6 bases between. Primers used for first-strand cDNA, a TRAV- and TRBV-specific set, covered both alpha and beta chains. TCRs were put through 20 to 25 PCR cycles of amplification with Phusion. A constant-region primer and the V-primer adapter served as the primer pair. TCRdb itself ran the reads through MiXCR, one entry per CDR3 protein. Counted here are about 84,000 distinct CDR3 sequences, roughly 17% occurring once; the ten biggest clones make up less than 1.5%. This clonotype appeared many times.

This TCR was recovered from a male donor with prostate cancer. Here the sequenced sample was PBMCs, taken after low-dose radiotherapy plus immunotherapy. This rearrangement joins TRBV2 to TRBJ2-4, with D perhaps matching TRBD2 (5 bases). The CDR3 nucleotides read TGTGCCAGCAGTGAGGGGAGCATTCAGTACTTC. Its protein is CASSEGSIQYF.